This TCR beta chain was found in a study of CD8+ T cells in alopecia areata. Study context: Tofacitinib was taken orally by treated patients, and the dose was 5 to 10 mg twice daily.

Turning to this clone: Its specificity is not known.

General observations from the study: In scalp and blood during tofacitinib, many expanded lesional clones persisted.

V shed 4 bases, J shed 3 bases, and the junction held 0 bases outside the gene matches. CDR3 size: 14 residues. Germline CDR1 reads WSHSY; CDR2 reads SAAADI. Documented treatment: oral pan-JAK inhibitor, 5-10 mg twice daily. Using a FACSAria, the CD4+ and CD8+ T cells were sorted from the PBMCs. Extraction and reverse transcription of RNA yielded cDNA as the sequencing template. TCRdb keeps only in-frame clones here, not all; method: immunoSEQ multiplex PCR. The table includes 120,000 to 150,000 clones, 75% to 85% detected once. The TCR comes from a human donor with alopecia areata. The sample consisted of CD8+ T cells sorted from blood, taken at week 4, from a patient treated with tofacitinib. The chain combines TRBV10-2 with TRBJ2-7, with 13 bases that match TRBD2. For the CDR3, the DNA is TGCGCCAGCAGTGGACTAGCGGGGGGCTACGAGCAGTACTTC. Its protein product is CASSGLAGGYEQYF.